Listed below are T cell receptor beta chains from one sample, sequenced in a study of cytomegalovirus exposure and HLA in healthy donors. Profiled with immunoSEQ multiplex PCR; TCRdb holds only in-frame clones, not every one. In the table there are approximately 200,000 clones, 60% to 80% of which are singletons. The sample taken for sequencing was PBMCs. The receptors shown here come from a woman in her twenties or thirties in good health and CMV-seropositive. CDR3s include the opening cysteine and the closing phenylalanine or tryptophan. The order of the fields is V gene, clone size, CDR3 protein. Size is stated for part of the rows, as once, few or many counts, or as a class when the clone is expanded.

v_call: TRBV28; clone_size: NA; cdr3_aa: CASRDRELTEAFF
v_call: TRBV10-2; clone_size: NA; cdr3_aa: CASSGLYSNQPQHF
v_call: TRBV5-1; clone_size: NA; cdr3_aa: CASSLGTSTPETQYF
v_call: TRBV9; clone_size: few; cdr3_aa: CASSVGAGEGDEQYF
v_call: TRBV18; clone_size: NA; cdr3_aa: CASSPVQTGGTQYF
v_call: TRBV4-1; clone_size: once; cdr3_aa: CASSQVGGTEAFF
v_call: TRBV7-8; clone_size: NA; cdr3_aa: CASSLTHGNTGELFF
v_call: TRBV28; clone_size: NA; cdr3_aa: CASSLTVPSGANVLTF
v_call: TRBV5-1; clone_size: few; cdr3_aa: CASSLVAYEQYF
v_call: TRBV27; clone_size: NA; cdr3_aa: CASSFWTGGYNEQFF
v_call: TRBV7-9; clone_size: NA; cdr3_aa: CASSLGLAGGYEQYF
v_call: TRBV28; clone_size: NA; cdr3_aa: CASSLVGTEYGYTF
v_call: TRBV7-9; clone_size: NA; cdr3_aa: CSSSSRDRVHEQYF
v_call: TRBV28; clone_size: NA; cdr3_aa: CASSLGGRETEKLFF
v_call: TRBV7-9; clone_size: NA; cdr3_aa: CASSITGYTEAFF
v_call: TRBV10-3; clone_size: NA; cdr3_aa: CAISDEQRGYFEAFF
v_call: TRBV6-5; clone_size: NA; cdr3_aa: CASSYSFAGGTYEQYF